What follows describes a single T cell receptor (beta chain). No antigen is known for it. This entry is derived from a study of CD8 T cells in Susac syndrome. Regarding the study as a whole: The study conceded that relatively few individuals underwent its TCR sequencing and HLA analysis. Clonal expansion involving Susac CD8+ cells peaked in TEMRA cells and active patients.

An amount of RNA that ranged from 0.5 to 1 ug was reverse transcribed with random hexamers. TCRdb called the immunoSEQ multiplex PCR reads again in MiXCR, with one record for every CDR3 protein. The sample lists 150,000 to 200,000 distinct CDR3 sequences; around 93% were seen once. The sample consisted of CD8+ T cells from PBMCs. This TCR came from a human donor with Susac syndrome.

The DNA for the CDR3 is TGCAGTGCCCCTCGGGGAAGCTCCTATAATTCACCCCTCCACTTT. It specifies CSAPRGSSYNSPLHF. The chain couples TRBV20-1 to TRBJ1-6, with D uncertain. The germline gives CDR1 DFQATT, CDR2 SNEGSKA (reference sequence). Trimming left V 6 bases short and J 0 bases short, with 12 bases between. The CDR3 is 15 residues long.